These 21 T cell receptor beta chains came from one sample sequenced in a study of cytomegalovirus exposure and HLA in healthy donors. It was with 60 Vbeta and 13 Jbeta primers that the PCR ran. The method was immunoSEQ multiplex PCR; TCRdb's version includes in-frame clones alone and lacks a portion of them. The profile shows around 110,000 clones, around 10% of them singletons. Sequencing input: PBMCs. Receptors originate from a man aged 30-40 years in good health and CMV-seronegative.

This chain links TRBV5-1 with TRBJ2-3, with a weak D call TRBD2 (5 bases). V was clipped by 0 bases and J by 3 bases, with 11 bases between them. The CDR3 is 15 amino acids. CDR1 is SGHRS and CDR2 is YFSETQ in the germline V gene. The CDR3 bases are TGCGCCAGCAGCTTGGACGGGAAAGCAACAGATACGCAGTATTTT. Protein: CASSLDGKATDTQYF.

The rearrangement joins TRBV4-3 to TRBJ1-6; perhaps TRBD1 as D (5 bases). Germline loops: CDR1 LGHNA, CDR2 YSLEER. Trimming removed 1 base at V and 8 bases at J, with 12 bases between. CDR3 size: 15 residues. The CDR3 nucleotides are TGCGCCAGCAGCCAAGCGTATGGGGCTGATTCACCCCTCCACTTT. Translated, it gives CASSQAYGADSPLHF.

This clone occurred a few times. The chain uses TRBV11-3 and TRBJ2-7; TRBD1 matches at 9 bases. Trimming took 3 bases from V and 3 from J; bases not matched to a gene: 6. This CDR3 has 15 residues. Germline loops: CDR1 SGHNT, CDR2 YENEEA. This CDR3 is CASSFGQGIFYEQYF. The DNA of the CDR3 is TGTGCCAGCAGCTTCGGACAGGGGATATTCTACGAGCAGTACTTC. The full variable domain, rest sourced from reference TRBV11-3 and TRBJ2-7, is EAGVVQSPRYKIIEKKQPVAFWCNPISGHNTLYWYLQNLGQGPELLIRYENEEAVDDSQLPKDRFSAERLKGVDSTLKIQPAELGDSAVYLCASSFGQGIFYEQYFGPGTRLTVT.

The chain is built from TRBV15 and TRBJ2-7, with 9 bases identical to TRBD2. Germline lookup yields CDR1 LNHNV and CDR2 YYDKDF (reference sequence). Trimming took 0 bases from V and 4 from J; bases not matched to a gene: 7. The CDR3 contains 16 residues. CDR3 in amino acids: CATSRDRAGGPYEQYF. In nucleotides, the CDR3 is TGTGCCACCAGCAGAGATCGGGCGGGAGGGCCGTACGAGCAGTACTTC.

This clone turned up a few times. The V call is TRBV5-6, the J call TRBJ1-2; 9 nucleotides align to TRBD1. The CDR3 sequence is 15 residues long. The trim removed 4 bases at V and 7 bases at J, leaving 11 bases unmatched. The germline gives CDR1 SGHDT, CDR2 YYEEEE. The chain's CDR3 is CASSGAGQGRSGYTF. DNA for the CDR3: TGTGCCAGCAGCGGGGCAGGACAGGGGCGAAGTGGCTACACCTTC. Based on the CDR3 plus reference TRBV5-6 and TRBJ1-2, the full variable domain is DAGVTQSPTHLIKTRGQQVTLRCSPKSGHDTVSWYQQALGQGPQFIFQYYEEEERQRGNFPDRFSGHQFPNYSSELNVNALLLGDSALYLCASSGAGQGRSGYTFGSGTRLTVV.

This clone turned up a few times. The chain employs TRBV19 and TRBJ1-5, with D uncertain. The germline CDR1 and CDR2 sequences are LNHDA and SQIVND (reference sequence). V was cut by 8 bases and J by 0 bases, with 8 bases left in between. The CDR3 length is 13 residues. CDR3 loop: CASAGSSNQPQHF. The DNA for the CDR3 is TGTGCCAGTGCTGGCAGTAGCAATCAGCCCCAGCATTTT.

In its sample, this clone was seen a few times. This chain connects TRBV6-5 to TRBJ1-2; no clear D. Germline V gene data show CDR1 as MNHEY and CDR2 as SVGAGI. The CDR3 length is 13 residues. Trimming took 7 bases from V and 2 from J, leaving 11 bases between them. DNA for the CDR3: TGTGCCAGCACCCCCCGACAAAACTATGGCTACACCTTC. Its protein is CASTPRQNYGYTF.

The chain couples TRBV15 to TRBJ2-7; the match to TRBD2 covers 9 bases. Per the germline V gene, CDR1 is LNHNV and CDR2 is YYDKDF (reference sequence). This CDR3 has 16 residues. The V gene end was trimmed by 1 base and the J gene end by 0 bases; junction bases not matched to a gene: 4. The CDR3 region is CATSRGSGGYSYEQYF. DNA of the CDR3: TGTGCCACCAGCAGAGGAAGCGGGGGGTACTCCTACGAGCAGTACTTC.

This chain joins TRBV7-8 and TRBJ1-5; 10 nucleotides agree with TRBD1. Germline lookup yields CDR1 SGHVS and CDR2 FQNEAQ. Germline trimming cut 5 bases from V and 6 bases from J; bases unmatched to any gene: 7. The CDR3 contains 15 residues. The CDR3 region has the DNA TGTGCCAGCAGCACGGGACAGGGGCCGAGTCAGCCCCAGCATTTT. It translates to CASSTGQGPSQPQHF.

This clone was seen only once. The gene calls are TRBV5-5 and TRBJ2-3, with 8 bases aligning to TRBD2. The length of the CDR3 is 19 residues. Trimming removed 3 bases from V and 2 bases from J; junction bases left unmatched: 17. Germline CDR1 reads SGHKS; CDR2 reads YYEKEE (reference sequence). The DNA for the CDR3 is TGTGCCAGCAGCTACGCTAGCGGGTGGAACCCCCGTGACACAGATACGCAGTATTTT. It is translated as CASSYASGWNPRDTDTQYF.

The table lists this clone with a few counts. The CDR3 region has the DNA TGTGCCAGTAGTGCCACGGCAACAGGGTACTATGAGCAGTTCTTC. Its protein is CASSATATGYYEQFF. The chain recombines TRBV19 with TRBJ2-1, with a possible D match to TRBD1 (6 bases). The germline CDR1 and CDR2 sequences are LNHDA and SQIVND (reference sequence). This CDR3 contains 15 residues. V was pared by 5 bases and J by 8 bases, with 19 bases between.

For the CDR3, the DNA is TGCGCCAGCAGCGAGACGGACGGGGGCGAGCAGTACTTC. Protein sequence: CASSETDGGEQYF. The rearrangement joins TRBV5-1 to TRBJ2-7; possibly TRBD2 for D (6 bases). The CDR3 extends over 13 amino acids. V lost 4 bases to trimming and J lost 6 bases, with 14 bases between them. Looked up from germline, CDR1 is SGHRS and CDR2 is YFSETQ.

J is TRBJ1-1 and V is TRBV30; 10 bases agree with TRBD1. This CDR3 has 16 amino acids. J was trimmed by 1 base and V by 2 bases; bases with no gene match: 7. The germline CDR1 and CDR2 sequences are GTSNPN and SVGIG (reference sequence). The CDR3 region is CAWSPGDRGRNTEAFF. In DNA form, the CDR3 reads TGTGCCTGGAGTCCAGGGGACAGGGGAAGGAACACTGAAGCTTTCTTT.

V gene TRBV9 combines with J gene TRBJ2-2, with 7 bases identical to TRBD1. Germline-derived CDR1 and CDR2 are SGDLS and YYNGEE. V lost 3 bases and J lost 4; bases outside the gene matches: 9. The CDR3 runs to 16 residues. This CDR3 reads CASSATGAPLTGELFF. For the CDR3, the DNA is TGTGCCAGCAGCGCCACAGGGGCCCCACTCACCGGGGAGCTGTTTTTT.

This clone was counted between two and nine times. This sequence joins TRBV7-6 and TRBJ1-1; no definite D call. There are 13 residues in the CDR3. V was trimmed by 1 base and J by 0 bases, leaving 3 bases between them. Germline loops: CDR1 SGHVS, CDR2 FNYEAQ. The DNA of the CDR3 is TGTGCCAGCAGCTTAGAGCTGAACACTGAAGCTTTCTTT. It specifies CASSLELNTEAFF.

This clone appeared a few times. The rearrangement uses TRBV19 and TRBJ1-2, with D tentatively TRBD1 (5 bases). The germline V gene has CDR1 LNHDA and CDR2 SQIVND (reference sequence). The CDR3 is 15 residues long. V shed 3 bases and J shed 5 bases, with 16 bases lying between them. CDR3 nucleotides: TGTGCCAGTAGTATTTCGGGCAGGGAAACATATGGCTACACCTTC. It encodes CASSISGRETYGYTF. Filled out from reference TRBV19 and TRBJ1-2, the complete variable domain reads DGGITQSPKYLFRKEGQNVTLSCEQNLNHDAMYWYRQDPGQGLRLIYYSQIVNDFQKGDIAEGYSVSREKKESFPLTVTSAQKNPTAFYLCASSISGRETYGYTFGSGTRLTVV.

This clone was counted a few times. The chain is built from TRBV11-2 and TRBJ2-7; 7 nucleotides align to TRBD1. The CDR3 length is 14 residues. Germline assignment: CDR1 SGHAT and CDR2 FQNNGV. With V trimmed by 4 bases and J by 7 bases, 10 bases remained unmatched. In DNA form, the CDR3 reads TGTGCCAGCAGCTCTTACGACAGGGAAAAGGAGCAGTACTTC. This sequence encodes CASSSYDREKEQYF.

The CDR3: CASSLIRGQGRSYNEQFF. The CDR3 DNA sequence: TGTGCCAGCAGTTTAATAAGGGGGCAGGGGAGGTCCTACAATGAGCAGTTCTTC. The J gene is TRBJ2-1, the V gene TRBV27, with D maybe TRBD1 (7 bases). Trimming pared 2 bases from V and 1 base from J, leaving 18 bases between. There are 18 residues in the CDR3. Germline CDR1 MNHEY, CDR2 SMNVEV (reference sequence).

In its sample, this clone was seen a few times. V is TRBV7-9 and J is TRBJ2-7; 15 bases fit TRBD2. The V segment lost 1 base and the J segment 2 bases; nucleotides outside the gene matches: 0. The CDR3 length is 16 residues. Germline V gives CDR1 SEHNR, CDR2 FQNEAQ (reference sequence). The CDR3 is CASSLGTSGRAYEQYF. In nucleotides, the CDR3 is TGTGCCAGCAGCTTAGGGACTAGCGGGAGGGCCTACGAGCAGTACTTC.

The V and J genes are TRBV19 and TRBJ2-7; a weak D match, TRBD1 (6 bases). V was pared by 4 bases and J by 1 base, with 17 bases between. The germline gives CDR1 LNHDA, CDR2 SQIVND (reference sequence). This CDR3 has 16 amino acids. CDR3 loop: CASSRTYRVGSYEQYF. CDR3 coding DNA: TGTGCCAGTAGTAGAACGTACAGGGTTGGATCCTACGAGCAGTACTTC.

The genes are TRBV27 and TRBJ2-5, with 9 bases aligning to TRBD1. The V gene's germline CDR1 is MNHEY and CDR2 SMNVEV (reference sequence). The J segment lost 1 base and the V segment lost 6 bases, leaving 3 bases of the junction unmatched. The CDR3 is 14 residues long. CDR3 in DNA: TGTGCCAGCAGGCCGGACAGGGGCCAAGAGACCCAGTACTTC. Protein: CASRPDRGQETQYF.